Below, one T cell receptor beta chain is given with its context. What antigen it recognizes has not been identified. Per-nucleotide qualities are absent, and no much larger clonotype sits a single base away. The sample belongs to a study of T cell responses to AZD1222 COVID-19 vaccine (dated by TCRdb to about 2021). Background on the whole study: TCR sequencing covered fewer than 250 trial participants: 200 to 210 given two doses of AZD1222 and approximately 25 given two doses of MenACWY control vaccine. Enrollment into the trials was organized by age into subgroups of 18-55, 56-69 and 70-plus years, and those subgroups contained roughly 150, 30 and 60 TCR-sequenced participants, respectively. Broader findings and caveats from the paper: After two AZD1222 doses, both the breadth and the depth of spike-specific TCRs were significantly higher than at day 0 and than in MenACWY recipients. Conclusions about previously exposed vaccinees were limited because only six or seven AZD1222 recipients were SARS-CoV-2 seropositive at baseline. Participants were mostly white British, with more females than males. The authors suggested clonal diversity may have been underestimated. Vaccine-associated CD4 TCRs spanned the whole spike protein, with dominant responses in regions 160-218 and 743-854. Because no samples from the day 14 peak response were available, repertoires could be characterized only after the peak T cell response. Nearly half of unique spike-specific TCRs reportedly recognized epitopes outside regions mutated in the B.1.351 and B.1.1.7 variants. In the small 56-69-year group, the increase in depth fell short of significance, most likely because of low power.

This specimen's time point label, per the study, means: about 28 days (+/-7) after the second vaccine dose. AZD1222 recipients whose second dose came at about 4 weeks and those whose second dose came at about 12 weeks were combined into one group, since spike-specific TCR depth and breadth did not differ between the two schedules. Samples from vaccinated people were obtained from the UK trials COV001 and COV002, which included a single-blind randomized controlled phase 2/3 trial of AZD1222 (ChAdOx1 nCoV-19) in healthy adults. Trial participant PBMC samples were collected at day 0 and day 28 after the second dose for TCRbeta chain sequencing. The CDR3 regions of human TCRbeta chains were analyzed by immunosequencing. Turning to the authors' computational methods: Repertoire TCRs were matched against a reference library of SARS-CoV-2-specific TCRs generated with the MIRA antigen-specificity platform. Breadth was defined as the fraction of unique TCRs that were SARS-CoV-2-associated, and depth was defined as the fraction of total T cells that were SARS-CoV-2-associated. Using the MIRA data, each spike-specific TCR was assigned both to the spike region to which the TCR was reactive and to a CD4 or CD8 class. Log10-transformed breadth and depth values were compared by one-way ANOVA with Sidak's multiple comparisons tests. The table comes from immuneACCESS by way of TCRdb, which keeps in-frame sequences with V and J called. Part of the clones is missing from these tables; in studies checked, under half for an unresolved V gene and the rest for unknown reasons. That table supplies the V and J calls and clone size; D and trimming were determined from the DNA. The sample contains about 180,000 clones, 80% to 90% of them found a single time. Together, the top ten hold roughly 12% of the sample.

The CDR3 runs 13 residues from the cysteine to the phenylalanine. The CDR3 DNA has 39 bases and is translated from base 1. V drops 5 bases and J drops 1 base, leaving 8 bases in between. The sample was peripheral blood, taken 28 days after the second AZD1222 dose. This chain is built from TRBV12-3 or TRBV12-4 and TRBJ1-1, with the D gene not confidently named. The sequence derives from an adult who received the AZD1222 COVID-19 vaccine. The DNA sequence is as follows: TGTGCCAGCAGTGTGACCTGGAACACTGAAGCTTTCTTT. This sequence encodes CASSVTWNTEAFF.